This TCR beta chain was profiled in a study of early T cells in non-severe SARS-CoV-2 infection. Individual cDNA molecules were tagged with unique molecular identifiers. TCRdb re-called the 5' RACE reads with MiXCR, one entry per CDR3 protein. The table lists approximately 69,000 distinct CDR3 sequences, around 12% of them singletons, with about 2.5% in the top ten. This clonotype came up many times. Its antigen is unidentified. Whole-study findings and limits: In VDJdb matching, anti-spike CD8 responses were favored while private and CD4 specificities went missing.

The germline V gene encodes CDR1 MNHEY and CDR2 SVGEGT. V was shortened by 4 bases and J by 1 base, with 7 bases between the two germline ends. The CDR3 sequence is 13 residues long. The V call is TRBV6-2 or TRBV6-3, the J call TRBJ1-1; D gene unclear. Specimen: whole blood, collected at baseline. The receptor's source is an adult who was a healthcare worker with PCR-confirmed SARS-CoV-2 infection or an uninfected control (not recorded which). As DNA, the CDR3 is TGTGCCAGCAGTTTGACACCGAACACTGAAGCTTTCTTT. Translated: CASSLTPNTEAFF.